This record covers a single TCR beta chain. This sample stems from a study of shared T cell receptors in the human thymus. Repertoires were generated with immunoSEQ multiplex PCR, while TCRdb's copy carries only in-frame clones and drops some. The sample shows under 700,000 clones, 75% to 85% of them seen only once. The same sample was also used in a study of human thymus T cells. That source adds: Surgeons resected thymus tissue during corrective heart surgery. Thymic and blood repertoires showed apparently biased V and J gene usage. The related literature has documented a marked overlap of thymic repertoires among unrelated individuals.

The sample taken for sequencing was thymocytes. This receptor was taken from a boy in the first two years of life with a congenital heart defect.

The CDR3, as DNA: TGTGCCACCAGTTGGATCCCCAGGGGCGCGAACACTGAAGCTTTCTTT. Its protein product is CATSWIPRGANTEAFF. V gene TRBV15 combines with J gene TRBJ1-1, with D maybe TRBD1 (6 bases). The V end lost 6 bases, the J end lost 1 base, and 18 bases lay between the germline ends. The CDR3 is made up of 16 amino acids. The germline V gene encodes CDR1 LNHNV and CDR2 YYDKDF (reference sequence). Full variable domain (rest looked up from reference TRBV15 and TRBJ1-1): DAMVIQNPRYQVTQFGKPVTLSCSQTLNHNVMYWYQQKSSQAPKLLFHYYDKDFNNEADTPDNFQSRRPNTSFCFLDIRSPGLGDTAMYLCATSWIPRGANTEAFFGQGTRLTVV.